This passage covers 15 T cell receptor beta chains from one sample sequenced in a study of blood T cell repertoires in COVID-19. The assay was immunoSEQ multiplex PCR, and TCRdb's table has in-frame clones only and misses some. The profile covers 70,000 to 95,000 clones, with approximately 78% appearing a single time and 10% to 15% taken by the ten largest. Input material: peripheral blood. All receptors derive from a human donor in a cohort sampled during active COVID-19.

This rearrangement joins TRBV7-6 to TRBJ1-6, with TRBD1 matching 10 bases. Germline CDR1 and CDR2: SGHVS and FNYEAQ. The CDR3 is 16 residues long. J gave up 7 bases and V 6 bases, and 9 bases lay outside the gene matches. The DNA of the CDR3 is TGTGCCAGCAGTCAAAGGACAGGGGGGAACAATTCACCCCTCCACTTT. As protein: CASSQRTGGNNSPLHF.

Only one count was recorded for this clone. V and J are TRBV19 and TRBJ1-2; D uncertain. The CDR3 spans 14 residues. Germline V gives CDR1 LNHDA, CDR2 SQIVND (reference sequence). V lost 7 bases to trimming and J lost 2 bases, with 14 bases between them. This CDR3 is CASTKDGRNYGYTF. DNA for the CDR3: TGTGCCAGTACTAAGGACGGGAGGAACTATGGCTACACCTTC. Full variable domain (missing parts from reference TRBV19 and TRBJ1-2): DGGITQSPKYLFRKEGQNVTLSCEQNLNHDAMYWYRQDPGQGLRLIYYSQIVNDFQKGDIAEGYSVSREKKESFPLTVTSAQKNPTAFYLCASTKDGRNYGYTFGSGTRLTVV.

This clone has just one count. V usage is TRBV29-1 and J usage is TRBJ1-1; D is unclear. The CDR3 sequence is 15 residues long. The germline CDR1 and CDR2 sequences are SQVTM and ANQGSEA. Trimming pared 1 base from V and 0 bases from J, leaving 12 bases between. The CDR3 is CSVEGGGLLNTEAFF. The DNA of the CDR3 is TGCAGCGTTGAAGGAGGAGGTCTCTTGAACACTGAAGCTTTCTTT.

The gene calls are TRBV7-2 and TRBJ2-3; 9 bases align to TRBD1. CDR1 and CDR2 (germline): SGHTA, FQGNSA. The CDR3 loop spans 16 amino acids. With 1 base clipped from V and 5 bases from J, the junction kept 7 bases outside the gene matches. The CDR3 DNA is TGTGCCAGCAGCTTAGTCCCGGACAGGGGAATAGATACGCAGTATTTT. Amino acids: CASSLVPDRGIDTQYF.

The CDR3: CASSEGRDEQFF. The CDR3, as DNA: TGTGCCAGCAGTGAGGGGAGGGATGAGCAGTTCTTC. J is TRBJ2-1 and V is TRBV27, with TRBD2 matching 7 bases. In germline, CDR1 is MNHEY, CDR2 SMNVEV (reference sequence). V lost 5 bases to trimming and J lost 8 bases; unmatched junction nucleotides: 3. There are 12 residues in the CDR3.

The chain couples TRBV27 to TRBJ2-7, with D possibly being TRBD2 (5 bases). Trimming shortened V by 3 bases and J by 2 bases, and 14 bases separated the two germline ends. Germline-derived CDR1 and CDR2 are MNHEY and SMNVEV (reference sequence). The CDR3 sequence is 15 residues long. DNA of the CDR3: TGTGCCAGCAGTTTGAAGGCTAGCAGGACCTACGAGCAGTACTTC. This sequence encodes CASSLKASRTYEQYF.

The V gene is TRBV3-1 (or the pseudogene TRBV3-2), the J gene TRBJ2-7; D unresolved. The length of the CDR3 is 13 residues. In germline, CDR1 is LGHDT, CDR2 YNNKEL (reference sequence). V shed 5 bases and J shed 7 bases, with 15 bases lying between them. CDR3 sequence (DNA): TGTGCCAGCAGCGGAGACGGAGTAAGAGAGCAGTACTTC. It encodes CASSGDGVREQYF.

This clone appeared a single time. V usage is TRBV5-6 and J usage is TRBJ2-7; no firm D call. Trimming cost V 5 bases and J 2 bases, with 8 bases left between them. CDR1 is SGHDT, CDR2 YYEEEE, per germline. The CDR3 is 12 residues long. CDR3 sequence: CASSYTPYEQYF. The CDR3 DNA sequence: TGTGCCAGCAGTTACACACCCTACGAGCAGTACTTC.

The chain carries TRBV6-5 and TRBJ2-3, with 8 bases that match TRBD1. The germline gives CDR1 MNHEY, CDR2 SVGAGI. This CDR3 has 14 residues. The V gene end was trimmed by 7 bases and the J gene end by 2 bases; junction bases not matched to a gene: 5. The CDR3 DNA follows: TGTGCCAGCACACAGGGGGGTTCCACAGATACGCAGTATTTT. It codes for CASTQGGSTDTQYF.

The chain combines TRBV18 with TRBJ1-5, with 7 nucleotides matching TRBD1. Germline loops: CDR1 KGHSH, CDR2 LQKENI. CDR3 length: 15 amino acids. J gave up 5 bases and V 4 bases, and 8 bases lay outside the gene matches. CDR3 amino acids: CASSQTTGPDQPQHF. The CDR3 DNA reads TGTGCCAGCTCACAAACGACAGGGCCCGATCAGCCCCAGCATTTT.

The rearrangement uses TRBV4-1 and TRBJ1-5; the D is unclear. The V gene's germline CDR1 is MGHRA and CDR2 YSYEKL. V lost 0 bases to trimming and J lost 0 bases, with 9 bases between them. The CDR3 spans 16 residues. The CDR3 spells CASSQDHSPSNQPQHF. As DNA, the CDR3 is TGCGCCAGCAGCCAAGACCACAGCCCTAGCAATCAGCCCCAGCATTTT.

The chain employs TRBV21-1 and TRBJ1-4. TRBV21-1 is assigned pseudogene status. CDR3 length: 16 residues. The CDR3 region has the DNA TGTGCCAGCAGCAAAGTGGCGGGCCATACTAATAAAAAACTGTTTTTT. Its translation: CASSKVAGHTNKKLFF.

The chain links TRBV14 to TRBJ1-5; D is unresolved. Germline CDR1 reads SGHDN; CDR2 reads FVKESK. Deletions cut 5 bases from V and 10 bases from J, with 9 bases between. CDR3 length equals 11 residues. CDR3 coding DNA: TGTGCCAGCAGCGGGCGTATCCCCCAGCATTTT. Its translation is CASSGRIPQHF.

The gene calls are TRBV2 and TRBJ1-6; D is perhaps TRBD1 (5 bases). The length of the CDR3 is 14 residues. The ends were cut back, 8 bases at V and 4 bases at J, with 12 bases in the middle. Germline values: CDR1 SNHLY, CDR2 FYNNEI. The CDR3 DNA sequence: TGTGCCAGCCTGGAGGAGGGGTATAATTCACCCCTCCACTTT. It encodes CASLEEGYNSPLHF.

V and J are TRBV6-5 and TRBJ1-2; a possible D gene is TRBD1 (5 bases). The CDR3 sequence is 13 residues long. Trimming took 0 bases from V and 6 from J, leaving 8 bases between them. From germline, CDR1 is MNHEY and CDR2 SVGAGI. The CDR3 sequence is CASSYSGQHGYTF. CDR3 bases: TGTGCCAGCAGTTACTCGGGGCAGCATGGCTACACCTTC.